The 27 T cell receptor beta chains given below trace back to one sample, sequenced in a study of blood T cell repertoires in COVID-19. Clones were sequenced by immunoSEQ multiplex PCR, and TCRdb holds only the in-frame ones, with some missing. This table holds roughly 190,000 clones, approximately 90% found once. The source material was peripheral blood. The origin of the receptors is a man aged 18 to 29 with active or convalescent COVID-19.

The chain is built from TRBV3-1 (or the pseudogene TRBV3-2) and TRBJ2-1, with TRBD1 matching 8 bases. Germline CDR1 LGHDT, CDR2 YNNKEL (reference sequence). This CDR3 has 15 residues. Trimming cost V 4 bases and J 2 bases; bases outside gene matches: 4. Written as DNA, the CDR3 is TGTGCCAGCAGCCCCCGACAGGGGCCCTACAATGAGCAGTTCTTC. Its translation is CASSPRQGPYNEQFF.

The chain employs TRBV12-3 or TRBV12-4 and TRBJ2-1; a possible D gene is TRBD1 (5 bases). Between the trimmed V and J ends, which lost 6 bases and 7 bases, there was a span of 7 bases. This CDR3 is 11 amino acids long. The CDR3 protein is CASSPGNEQFF. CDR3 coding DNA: TGTGCCAGCAGCCCAGGGAATGAGCAGTTCTTC.

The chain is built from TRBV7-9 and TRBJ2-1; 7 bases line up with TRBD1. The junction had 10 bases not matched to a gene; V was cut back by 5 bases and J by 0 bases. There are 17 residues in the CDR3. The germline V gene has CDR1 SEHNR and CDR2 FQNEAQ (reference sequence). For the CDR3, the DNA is TGTGCCAGCAGCCCACCGACAGGGAACCCCTCCTACAATGAGCAGTTCTTC. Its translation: CASSPPTGNPSYNEQFF.

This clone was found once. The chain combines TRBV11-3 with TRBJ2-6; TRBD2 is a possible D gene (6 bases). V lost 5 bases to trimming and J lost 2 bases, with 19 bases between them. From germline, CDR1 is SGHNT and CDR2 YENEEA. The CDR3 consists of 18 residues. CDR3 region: CASSPRGTAPPGANVLTF. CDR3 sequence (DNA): TGTGCCAGCAGCCCCCGCGGGACCGCACCTCCTGGGGCCAACGTCCTGACTTTC.

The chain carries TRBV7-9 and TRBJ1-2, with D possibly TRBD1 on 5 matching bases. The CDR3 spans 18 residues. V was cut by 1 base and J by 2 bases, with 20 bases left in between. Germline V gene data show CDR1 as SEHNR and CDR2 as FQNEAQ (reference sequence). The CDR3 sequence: CASSLEEGRGPSNYGYTF. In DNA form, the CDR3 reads TGTGCCAGCAGCTTAGAGGAGGGGCGCGGTCCATCAAACTATGGCTACACCTTC. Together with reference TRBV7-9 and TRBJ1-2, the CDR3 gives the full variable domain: DTGVSQNPRHKITKRGQNVTFRCDPISEHNRLYWYRQTLGQGPEFLTYFQNEAQLEKSRLLSDRFSAERPKGSFSTLEIQRTEQGDSAMYLCASSLEEGRGPSNYGYTFGSGTRLTVV.

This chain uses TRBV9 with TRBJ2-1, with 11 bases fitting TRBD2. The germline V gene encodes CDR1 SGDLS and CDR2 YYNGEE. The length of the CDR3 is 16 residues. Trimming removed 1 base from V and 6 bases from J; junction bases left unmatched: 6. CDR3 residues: CASSVQGLAVSNEQFF. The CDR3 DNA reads TGTGCCAGCAGCGTACAGGGACTAGCGGTTTCCAATGAGCAGTTCTTC.

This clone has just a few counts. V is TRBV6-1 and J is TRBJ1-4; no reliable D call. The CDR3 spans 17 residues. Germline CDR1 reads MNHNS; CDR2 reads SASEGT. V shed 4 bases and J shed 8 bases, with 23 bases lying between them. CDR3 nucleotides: TGTGCCAGCAGTGGAGACCTAGGTTTAGTGTTGCGCGAAAAACTGTTTTTT. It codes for CASSGDLGLVLREKLFF.

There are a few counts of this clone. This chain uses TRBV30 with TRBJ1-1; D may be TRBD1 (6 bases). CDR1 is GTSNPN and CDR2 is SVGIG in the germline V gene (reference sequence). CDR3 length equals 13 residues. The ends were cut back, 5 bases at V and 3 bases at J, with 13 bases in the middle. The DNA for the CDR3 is TGTGCCTGGTCAGGGGCACGTTACACTGAAGCTTTCTTT. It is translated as CAWSGARYTEAFF.

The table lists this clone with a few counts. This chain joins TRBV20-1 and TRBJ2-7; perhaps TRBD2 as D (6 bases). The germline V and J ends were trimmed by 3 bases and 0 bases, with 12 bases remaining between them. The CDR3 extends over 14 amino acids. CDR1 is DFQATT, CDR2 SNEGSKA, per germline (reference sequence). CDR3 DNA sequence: TGCAGTGCTAGTGGGCTAGCGATCTCCTACGAGCAGTACTTC. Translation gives CSASGLAISYEQYF.

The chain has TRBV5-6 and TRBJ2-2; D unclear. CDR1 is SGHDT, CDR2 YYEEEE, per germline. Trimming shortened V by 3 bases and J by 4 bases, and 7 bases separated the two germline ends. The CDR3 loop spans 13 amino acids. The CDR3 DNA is TGTGCCAGCAGCTCCCATAGCACCGGGGAGCTGTTTTTT. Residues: CASSSHSTGELFF.

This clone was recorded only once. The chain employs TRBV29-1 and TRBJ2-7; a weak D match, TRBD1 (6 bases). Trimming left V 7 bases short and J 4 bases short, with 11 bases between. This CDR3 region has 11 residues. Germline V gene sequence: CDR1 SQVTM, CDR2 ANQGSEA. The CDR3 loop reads CSAGQWYEQYF. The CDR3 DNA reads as TGCAGCGCCGGACAGTGGTACGAGCAGTACTTC.

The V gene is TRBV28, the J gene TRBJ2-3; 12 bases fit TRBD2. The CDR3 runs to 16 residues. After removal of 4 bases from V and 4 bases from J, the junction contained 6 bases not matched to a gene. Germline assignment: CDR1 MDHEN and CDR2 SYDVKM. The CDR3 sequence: CASSSSGGALADTQYF. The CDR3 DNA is TGTGCCAGCAGTTCTAGCGGGGGGGCGCTCGCAGATACGCAGTATTTT.

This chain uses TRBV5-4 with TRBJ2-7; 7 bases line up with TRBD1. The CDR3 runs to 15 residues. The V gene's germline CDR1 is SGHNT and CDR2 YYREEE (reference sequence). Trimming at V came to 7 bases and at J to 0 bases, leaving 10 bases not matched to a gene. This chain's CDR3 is CASRTATGSSYEQYF. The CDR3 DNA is TGTGCCAGCCGAACCGCGACAGGGAGCTCCTACGAGCAGTACTTC.

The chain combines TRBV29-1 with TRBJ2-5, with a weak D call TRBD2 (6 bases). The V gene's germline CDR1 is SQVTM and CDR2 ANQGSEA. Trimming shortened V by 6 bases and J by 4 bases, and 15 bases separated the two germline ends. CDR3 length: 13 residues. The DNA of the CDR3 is TGCAGCGTACGGGACTTTATGAGAGAGACCCAGTACTTC. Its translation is CSVRDFMRETQYF.

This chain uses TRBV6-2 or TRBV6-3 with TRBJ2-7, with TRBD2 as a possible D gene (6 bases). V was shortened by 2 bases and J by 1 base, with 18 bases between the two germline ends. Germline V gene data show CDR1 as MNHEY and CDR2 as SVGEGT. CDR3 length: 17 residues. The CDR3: CASSYGGIIRTSYEQYV. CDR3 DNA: TGTGCCAGCAGTTACGGGGGGATAATACGTACTTCCTACGAGCAGTACGTC.

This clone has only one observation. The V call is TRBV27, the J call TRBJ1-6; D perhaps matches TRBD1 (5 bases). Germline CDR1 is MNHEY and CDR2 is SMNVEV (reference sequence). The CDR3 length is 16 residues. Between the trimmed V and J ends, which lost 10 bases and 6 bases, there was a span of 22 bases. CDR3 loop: CAITVELKRGNSPLHF. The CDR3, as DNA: TGTGCCATTACAGTGGAGTTGAAAAGGGGTAATTCACCCCTCCACTTT.

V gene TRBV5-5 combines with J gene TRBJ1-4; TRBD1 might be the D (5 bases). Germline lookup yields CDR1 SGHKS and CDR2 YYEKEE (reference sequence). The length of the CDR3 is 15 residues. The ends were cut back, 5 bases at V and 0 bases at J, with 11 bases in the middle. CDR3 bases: TGTGCCAGCAGGCCAACAGGCGCAACTAATGAAAAACTGTTTTTT. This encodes CASRPTGATNEKLFF. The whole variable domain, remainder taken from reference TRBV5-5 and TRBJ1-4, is DAGVTQSPTHLIKTRGQQVTLRCSPISGHKSVSWYQQVLGQGPQFIFQYYEKEERGRGNFPDRFSARQFPNYSSELNVNALLLGDSALYLCASRPTGATNEKLFFGSGTQLSVL.

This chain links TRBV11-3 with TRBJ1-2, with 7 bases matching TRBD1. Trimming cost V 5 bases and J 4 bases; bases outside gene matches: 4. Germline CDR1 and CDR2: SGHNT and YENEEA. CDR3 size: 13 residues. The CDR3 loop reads CASSQTGSYGYTF. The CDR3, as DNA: TGTGCCAGCAGCCAGACAGGGTCCTATGGCTACACCTTC.

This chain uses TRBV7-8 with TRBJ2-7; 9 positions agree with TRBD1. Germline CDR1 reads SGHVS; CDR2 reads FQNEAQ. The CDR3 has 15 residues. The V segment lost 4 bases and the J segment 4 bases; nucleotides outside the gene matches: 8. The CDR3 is CASSSQFGTGYEQYV. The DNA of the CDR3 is TGTGCCAGCAGCTCCCAGTTTGGGACAGGGTACGAGCAGTACGTC.

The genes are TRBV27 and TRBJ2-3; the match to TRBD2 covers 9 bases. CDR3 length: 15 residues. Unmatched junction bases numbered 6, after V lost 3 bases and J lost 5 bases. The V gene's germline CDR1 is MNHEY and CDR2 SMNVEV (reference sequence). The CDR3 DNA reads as TGTGCCAGCAGTTTTCTTAGCGGGGGTTTAGATACGCAGTATTTT. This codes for CASSFLSGGLDTQYF.

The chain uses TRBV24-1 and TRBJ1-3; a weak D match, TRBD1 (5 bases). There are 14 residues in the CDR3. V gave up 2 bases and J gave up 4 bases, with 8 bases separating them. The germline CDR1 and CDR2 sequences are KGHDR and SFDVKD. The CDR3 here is CATSDSKGGNTIYF. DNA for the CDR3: TGTGCCACCAGTGATTCAAAGGGGGGAAACACCATATATTTT.

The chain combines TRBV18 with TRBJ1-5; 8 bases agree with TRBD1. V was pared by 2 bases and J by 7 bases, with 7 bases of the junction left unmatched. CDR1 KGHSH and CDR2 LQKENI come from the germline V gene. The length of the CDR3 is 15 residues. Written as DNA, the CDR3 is TGTGCCAGCTCACCAGGGACAGGCTCGGAACAGCCCCAGCATTTT. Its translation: CASSPGTGSEQPQHF.

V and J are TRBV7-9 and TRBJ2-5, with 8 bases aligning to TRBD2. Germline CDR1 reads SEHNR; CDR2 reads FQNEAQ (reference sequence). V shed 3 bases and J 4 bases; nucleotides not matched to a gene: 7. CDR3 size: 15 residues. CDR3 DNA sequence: TGTGCCAGCAGCTTCTACGGGGGGGCCGGAGAGACCCAGTACTTC. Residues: CASSFYGGAGETQYF.

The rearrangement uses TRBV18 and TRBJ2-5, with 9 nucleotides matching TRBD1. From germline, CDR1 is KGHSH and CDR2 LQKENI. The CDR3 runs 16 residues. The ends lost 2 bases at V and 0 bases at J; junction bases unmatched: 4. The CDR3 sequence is CASSPMTGGYQETQYF. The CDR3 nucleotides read TGTGCCAGCTCACCAATGACAGGGGGGTACCAAGAGACCCAGTACTTC. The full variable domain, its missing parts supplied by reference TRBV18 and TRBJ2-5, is NAGVMQNPRHLVRRRGQEARLRCSPMKGHSHVYWYRQLPEEGLKFMVYLQKENIIDESGMPKERFSAEFPKEGPSILRIQQVVRGDSAAYFCASSPMTGGYQETQYFGPGTRLLVL.

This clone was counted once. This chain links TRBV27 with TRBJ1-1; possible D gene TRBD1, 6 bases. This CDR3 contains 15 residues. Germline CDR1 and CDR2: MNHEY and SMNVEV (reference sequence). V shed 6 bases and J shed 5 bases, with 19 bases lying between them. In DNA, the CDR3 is TGTGCCAGCAGAATCACTCCAGGGGTGTTGACTGAAGCTTTCTTT. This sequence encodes CASRITPGVLTEAFF.

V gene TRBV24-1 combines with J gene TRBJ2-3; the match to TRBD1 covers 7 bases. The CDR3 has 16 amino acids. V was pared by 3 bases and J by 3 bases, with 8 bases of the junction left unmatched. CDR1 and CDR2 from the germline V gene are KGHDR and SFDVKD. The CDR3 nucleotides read TGTGCCACCAGTGATGTCAGGGGGAAAACTACAGATACGCAGTATTTT. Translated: CATSDVRGKTTDTQYF.

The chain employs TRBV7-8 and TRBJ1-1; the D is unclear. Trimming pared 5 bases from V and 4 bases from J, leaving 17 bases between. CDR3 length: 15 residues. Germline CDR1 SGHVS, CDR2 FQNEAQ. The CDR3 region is CASSTPGTPGTEAFF. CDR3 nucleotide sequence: TGTGCCAGCAGCACGCCGGGAACCCCTGGCACTGAAGCTTTCTTT.